This T cell receptor (beta chain) originates from a study of OX40 agonist ivuxolimab in advanced cancers. In the study overall: Dose-escalation patients had hepatocellular carcinoma, melanoma, renal cell or head and neck cancer. Of the patients, three showed partial responses, one with hepatocellular carcinoma and two with cutaneous melanoma.

Autoimmune disease history or systemic immunosuppression led to patients being barred. The CDR3 has 16 amino acids. V gave up 1 base and J gave up 6 bases; unmatched junction bases: 5. CDR1 and CDR2 (germline): LGHNA, YNFKEQ. Notes on this clone: Its antigen remains unknown.

The assay was immunoSEQ multiplex PCR, and TCRdb's table has in-frame clones only and misses some. This table has 120,000 or so clones, about 92% appearing once. The study's findings and limits: Expanded peripheral T cells had an undetermined antigen specificity.

Sequences were derived from CD4+ or CD8+ T cells sorted from blood, sampled in a trial of the OX40 agonist ivuxolimab. This clonotype was sampled from an adult with an advanced solid tumor such as melanoma, head and neck, liver or kidney cancer. This chain uses TRBV4-2 with TRBJ2-1; 11 bases fit TRBD1. CDR3 in amino acids: CASSQAGTGGGNEQFF. The CDR3 bases are TGTGCCAGCAGCCAAGCGGGGACAGGGGGGGGCAATGAGCAGTTCTTC.